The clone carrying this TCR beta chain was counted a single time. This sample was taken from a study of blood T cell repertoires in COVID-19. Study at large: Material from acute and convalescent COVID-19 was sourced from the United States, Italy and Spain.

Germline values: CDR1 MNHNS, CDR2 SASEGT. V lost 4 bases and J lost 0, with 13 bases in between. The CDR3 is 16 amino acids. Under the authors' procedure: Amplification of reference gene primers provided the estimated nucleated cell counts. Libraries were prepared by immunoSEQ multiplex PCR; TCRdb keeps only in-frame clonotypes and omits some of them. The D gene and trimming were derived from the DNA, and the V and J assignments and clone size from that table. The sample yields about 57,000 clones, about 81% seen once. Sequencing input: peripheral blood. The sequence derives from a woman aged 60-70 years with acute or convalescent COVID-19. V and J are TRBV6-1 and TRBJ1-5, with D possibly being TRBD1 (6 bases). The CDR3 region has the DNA TGTGCCAGCAGTGTACAGGGTCCTTATAGCAATCAGCCCCAGCATTTT. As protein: CASSVQGPYSNQPQHF.